These 19 T cell receptor beta chains share one sample of origin, sequenced in a study of CD8 T cells in ankylosing spondylitis. From the 5' RACE reads, TCRdb called clonotypes with MiXCR, one entry per CDR3 protein. The table has about 190,000 distinct CDR3 sequences, roughly 13% seen once. The sequencing input was blood, either unsorted or a sorted T cell fraction (not recorded which). The receptors were gathered from a female donor with ankylosing spondylitis or in good health (not recorded which).

Ten or more counts support this clonotype. The gene calls are TRBV5-1 and TRBJ2-1; D perhaps matches TRBD2 (6 bases). The V end lost 0 bases, the J end lost 3 bases, and 13 bases lay between the germline ends. Per germline, CDR1 SGHRS and CDR2 YFSETQ. There are 16 residues in the CDR3. The DNA for the CDR3 is TGCGCCAGCAGCTTGGTGCGGGATTCGGGCTACAATGAGCAGTTCTTC. It codes for CASSLVRDSGYNEQFF. The full variable domain, completed using reference TRBV5-1 and TRBJ2-1, is KAGVTQTPRYLIKTRGQQVTLSCSPISGHRSVSWYQQTPGQGLQFLFEYFSETQRNKGNFPGRFSGRQFSNSRSEMNVSTLELGDSALYLCASSLVRDSGYNEQFFGPGTRLTVL.

This clonotype came up many times. The rearrangement links TRBV6-6 to TRBJ1-1; 9 bases map to TRBD1. The CDR3 sequence is 13 residues long. Germline V gene sequence: CDR1 MNHNY, CDR2 SVGAGI (reference sequence). With 4 bases clipped from V and 8 bases from J, the junction kept 5 bases outside the gene matches. The CDR3 coding sequence is TGTGCCAGCAGTTCCACCGGACAGGGGGAAGCTTTCTTT. It translates to CASSSTGQGEAFF.

This clonotype appeared many times. This rearrangement joins TRBV28 to TRBJ2-3; D tentatively reads TRBD1 or TRBD2 (8 bases each). V lost 8 bases, J lost 0 bases, and 24 bases lay in between. The V gene's germline CDR1 is MDHEN and CDR2 SYDVKM. The CDR3 spans 18 residues. The chain's CDR3 is CASETGASSGISTDTQYF. The DNA for the CDR3 is TGTGCCAGCGAGACAGGGGCGAGTAGCGGGATTAGCACAGATACGCAGTATTTT.

This clonotype was seen many times. This sequence joins TRBV6-2 or TRBV6-3 and TRBJ2-1; TRBD2 matches at 8 bases. Trimming at V came to 3 bases and at J to 4 bases, leaving 8 bases not matched to a gene. The CDR3 runs 16 residues. Germline values: CDR1 MNHEY, CDR2 SVGEGT. As DNA, the CDR3 is TGTGCCAGCAGTTATAGGCTAGCGGGTGTGTACAATGAGCAGTTCTTC. This gives the protein CASSYRLAGVYNEQFF.

Sample share makes this clonotype medium-sized. The rearrangement uses TRBV4-3 and TRBJ2-4; TRBD2 is a possible D gene (6 bases). CDR3 length: 14 amino acids. Trimming left V 3 bases short and J 1 base short, with 7 bases between. CDR1 and CDR2 from the germline V gene are LGHNA and YSLEER. CDR3 sequence (DNA): TGCGCCAGCAGCCATACTAGCGCCAAAAACATTCAGTACTTC. The encoded protein is CASSHTSAKNIQYF.

The chain employs TRBV5-1 and TRBJ2-3; D gene unclear. Per germline, CDR1 SGHRS and CDR2 YFSETQ. This CDR3 contains 17 residues. V lost 4 bases, J lost 6 bases, and 24 bases lay in between. The CDR3, as DNA: TGCGCCAGCAGCGCCGACTCGGCTACTACGAAGTGGGATACGCAGTATTTT. This encodes CASSADSATTKWDTQYF.

In this sample, this clonotype turned up many times. This chain connects TRBV6-2 or TRBV6-3 to TRBJ1-2, with D possibly being TRBD1 (6 bases). Germline assignment: CDR1 MNHEY and CDR2 SVGEGT. V was cut by 6 bases and J by 2 bases, with 13 bases left in between. The CDR3 runs to 14 residues. The CDR3 bases are TGTGCCAGCAGAGCAACCGGGACAAACTATGGCTACACCTTC. Protein sequence: CASRATGTNYGYTF.

This clonotype occurred many times. The chain combines TRBV5-1 with TRBJ1-2; TRBD1 agrees at 9 bases. Germline CDR1 and CDR2: SGHRS and YFSETQ. The CDR3 has 15 amino acids. V shed 4 bases and J 8 bases; nucleotides not matched to a gene: 12. The CDR3 coding sequence is TGCGCCAGCAGCCCATCACAGGGGGCCCTGCAGGGCTACACCTTC. As protein: CASSPSQGALQGYTF.

This clonotype was recorded at least ten times. In DNA form, the CDR3 reads TGTGCCAGCAGCACCCCTGACAGTCCCCACACCTTC. Translation: CASSTPDSPHTF. This chain uses TRBV6-6 with TRBJ1-2, with D possibly being TRBD1 (5 bases). In germline, CDR1 is MNHNY, CDR2 SVGAGI (reference sequence). V was pared by 6 bases and J by 12 bases, with 17 bases between. This CDR3 comprises 12 residues.

The chain links TRBV5-4 to TRBJ2-3; D remains ambiguous. CDR3 length: 14 amino acids. The V gene lost 4 bases and the J gene lost 6 bases, with 15 bases spanning the gap. Germline CDR1 is SGHNT and CDR2 is YYREEE (reference sequence). Here the CDR3 DNA reads TGTGCCAGCAGCCCAACGACCGGATCCGATACGCAGTATTTT. Protein product: CASSPTTGSDTQYF.

This clonotype was seen at least ten times. The CDR3 sequence is CASSLTEAKNIQYF. The CDR3 bases are TGTGCCAGCAGCTTAACAGAGGCCAAAAACATTCAGTACTTC. The chain is built from TRBV7-2 and TRBJ2-4; no definite D call. The CDR3 is 14 residues long. V shed 2 bases and J shed 1 base, with 6 bases lying between them. Germline V CDR1 and CDR2: SGHTA, FQGNSA.

This clonotype was detected many times. The chain carries TRBV30 and TRBJ2-3; TRBD1 aligns across 7 bases. The CDR3 loop spans 15 amino acids. With V trimmed by 0 bases and J by 4 bases, 7 bases remained unmatched. Germline CDR1 and CDR2: GTSNPN and SVGIG (reference sequence). This CDR3 is CAWSVQTGLADTQYF. As DNA, the CDR3 is TGTGCCTGGAGTGTACAGACAGGGCTAGCAGATACGCAGTATTTT. The full variable domain, in which reference TRBV30 and TRBJ2-3 provide the parts outside the CDR3, is SQTIHQWPATLVQPVGSPLSLECTVEGTSNPNLYWYRQAAGRGLQLLFYSVGIGQISSEVPQNLSASRPQDRQFILSSKKLLLSDSGFYLCAWSVQTGLADTQYFGPGTRLTVL.

This clonotype came up many times. The genes are TRBV11-2 and TRBJ1-1; D not resolved. The CDR3 spans 14 residues. V shed 8 bases and J shed 1 base, with 14 bases lying between them. Germline V gene lookup returns CDR1 SGHAT and CDR2 FQNNGV. CDR3 in DNA: TGTGCCAGCGCCTTTACTTACTCGAACACTGAAGCTTTCTTT. Translating gives CASAFTYSNTEAFF.

This clonotype was recorded at least ten times. The chain carries TRBV28 and TRBJ1-6; the match to TRBD1 covers 8 bases. Germline CDR1 and CDR2: MDHEN and SYDVKM. This CDR3 comprises 12 residues. V was clipped by 11 bases and J by 9 bases; unmatched bases: 6. The CDR3 loop reads CAGQGNSSPLHF. The DNA for the CDR3 is TGTGCCGGACAGGGTAATAGTTCACCCCTCCACTTT.

V is TRBV5-5 and J is TRBJ1-1; D possibly corresponds to TRBD1 (6 bases). V was cut by 4 bases and J by 4 bases, with 14 bases left in between. The CDR3 has 14 amino acids. Per the germline V gene, CDR1 is SGHKS and CDR2 is YYEKEE (reference sequence). CDR3 protein: CASSLGQWSTEAFF. In DNA form, the CDR3 reads TGTGCCAGCAGCCTTGGACAGTGGAGCACTGAAGCTTTCTTT. Full variable domain (outside the CDR3, taken from reference TRBV5-5 and TRBJ1-1): DAGVTQSPTHLIKTRGQQVTLRCSPISGHKSVSWYQQVLGQGPQFIFQYYEKEERGRGNFPDRFSARQFPNYSSELNVNALLLGDSALYLCASSLGQWSTEAFFGQGTRLTVV.

This clonotype has just a few counts. The rearrangement uses TRBV30 and TRBJ2-2; D ambiguous. CDR1 is GTSNPN, CDR2 SVGIG, per germline (reference sequence). The CDR3 is 15 residues long. The V end was cut by 5 bases, the J end by 3 bases, with 16 bases between. For the CDR3, the DNA is TGTGCCTGGGTGGGGAAGTCAGATTACACCGGGGAGCTGTTTTTT. This sequence encodes CAWVGKSDYTGELFF.

At least ten counts were recorded for this clonotype. The chain carries TRBV20-1 and TRBJ2-5; possibly TRBD1 for D (5 bases). Between the trimmed V and J ends, which lost 4 bases and 2 bases, there was a span of 17 bases. This CDR3 has 15 residues. Germline CDR1 and CDR2: DFQATT and SNEGSKA (reference sequence). The CDR3 region has the DNA TGCAGTGCTACAAGCCTACAGGTGCCGCAAGAGACCCAGTACTTC. Encoded protein: CSATSLQVPQETQYF.

This chain links TRBV3-1 with TRBJ2-1, with 10 bases aligning to TRBD2. With V trimmed by 11 bases and J by 3 bases, 16 bases remained unmatched. The CDR3 spans 17 residues. CDR1 and CDR2 from the germline V gene are LGHDT and YNNKEL (reference sequence). The CDR3 DNA reads as TGTGCCTGCTGCACCTTCCGGACTAGCGGCTTCTACAATGAGCAGTTCTTC. Its translation is CACCTFRTSGFYNEQFF.

The chain couples TRBV2 to TRBJ1-1, with no clear D. Trimming left V 9 bases short and J 0 bases short, with 8 bases between. CDR1 is SNHLY, CDR2 FYNNEI, per germline. CDR3 length equals 12 residues. CDR3: CASLTVNTEAFF. CDR3 bases: TGTGCCAGTCTAACGGTGAACACTGAAGCTTTCTTT.